Below are 12 T cell receptor beta chains sequenced from a single sample in a study of blood T cell repertoires in COVID-19. Data came from immunoSEQ multiplex PCR; TCRdb stores just in-frame clones and leaves some out. The sample carries roughly 200,000 clones, 75% to 80% recorded once. Sequencing input: peripheral blood. Receptors were obtained from a woman aged 45-65 years with active or convalescent COVID-19.

The V gene is TRBV6-2 or TRBV6-3, the J gene TRBJ2-7; D call uncertain. Germline V gene data show CDR1 as MNHEY and CDR2 as SVGEGT. The ends were cut back, 6 bases at V and 4 bases at J, with 19 bases in the middle. This CDR3 contains 15 residues. The DNA of the CDR3 is TGTGCCAGCAGCTTCCCCGATCTGGGCCTGTACGAGCAGTACTTC. This gives the protein CASSFPDLGLYEQYF.

J is TRBJ2-7 and V is TRBV28; 7 bases are shared with TRBD2. The CDR3 contains 14 residues. With V trimmed by 8 bases and J by 2 bases, 9 bases remained unmatched. The germline V gene has CDR1 MDHEN and CDR2 SYDVKM. The CDR3 loop is CASRGGATPYEQYF. The CDR3, as DNA: TGTGCCAGCCGGGGAGGGGCGACACCCTACGAGCAGTACTTC.

The rearrangement joins TRBV18 to TRBJ1-1, with 9 bases that match TRBD1. Germline V CDR1 and CDR2: KGHSH, LQKENI. Trimming took 4 bases from V and 1 from J; bases not matched to a gene: 4. The CDR3 extends over 15 amino acids. The CDR3 bases are TGTGCCAGCTCACTGGGACAGGGTACGAACACTGAAGCTTTCTTT. It is translated as CASSLGQGTNTEAFF.

The rearrangement links TRBV6-5 to TRBJ2-7, with 10 bases that match TRBD2. V gave up 11 bases and J gave up 4 bases; unmatched junction bases: 11. This CDR3 has 14 amino acids. Germline V lookup: CDR1 MNHEY, CDR2 SVGAGI. CDR3 bases: TGTGCCTCCCGAAGGACTAGCGGAACATACGAGCAGTACTTC. Encoded protein: CASRRTSGTYEQYF.

The chain employs TRBV5-1 and TRBJ2-7, with a possible D match to TRBD1 (5 bases). CDR3 length: 13 residues. In germline, CDR1 is SGHRS, CDR2 YFSETQ. V dropped 3 bases and J dropped 1 base, with 8 bases sitting between them. The CDR3 bases are TGCGCCAGCAGCTCGCAGGGTTCCTACGAGCAGTACTTC. The encoded protein is CASSSQGSYEQYF.

This chain connects TRBV27 to TRBJ1-4, with 9 nucleotides matching TRBD1. J gave up 3 bases and V 7 bases, and 6 bases lay outside the gene matches. CDR1 and CDR2 (germline): MNHEY, SMNVEV (reference sequence). CDR3 length: 15 amino acids. The CDR3 DNA follows: TGTGCCAGCACCCGGGGACAGGGCCCTAATGAAAAACTGTTTTTT. This translates into CASTRGQGPNEKLFF.

The rearrangement joins TRBV2 to TRBJ2-2, with a tentative D call TRBD2 (5 bases). The V gene's germline CDR1 is SNHLY and CDR2 FYNNEI. This CDR3 comprises 16 residues. V shed 3 bases and J shed 0 bases, with 11 bases lying between them. The CDR3 reads CASSDDRGSNTGELFF. The CDR3 DNA reads TGTGCCAGCAGTGACGACCGGGGTTCGAACACCGGGGAGCTGTTTTTT.

This clone was found a few times. The V and J genes are TRBV6-1 and TRBJ2-7; TRBD1 might be the D (6 bases). The length of the CDR3 is 13 residues. CDR1 MNHNS and CDR2 SASEGT come from the germline V gene. V was pared by 0 bases and J by 6 bases, with 9 bases between. CDR3 in DNA: TGTGCCAGCAGTGAAGCATGGGGGCTCGAGCAGTACTTC. Translated, it gives CASSEAWGLEQYF.

The chain couples TRBV4-2 to TRBJ2-5; TRBD2 matches 14 bases. Germline trimming cut 4 bases from V and 3 bases from J; bases unmatched to any gene: 7. This CDR3 is 17 amino acids long. The germline CDR1 and CDR2 sequences are LGHNA and YNFKEQ. In nucleotides, the CDR3 is TGTGCCAGCAGCCGGGAGGGACTAGCGGGGGCCGAAGAGACCCAGTACTTC. As protein: CASSREGLAGAEETQYF.

This chain connects TRBV6-5 to TRBJ1-4; maybe TRBD1 (5 bases). Trimming left V 10 bases short and J 4 bases short, with 13 bases between. Germline-derived CDR1 and CDR2 are MNHEY and SVGAGI. The CDR3 sequence is 13 residues long. CDR3 sequence (DNA): TGTGCCACCAAGGACAACTATAATGAAAAACTGTTTTTT. Translated: CATKDNYNEKLFF.

The chain couples TRBV9 to TRBJ2-3; D ambiguous. This CDR3 spans 13 amino acids. CDR1 SGDLS and CDR2 YYNGEE come from the germline V gene. V lost 3 bases and J lost 3, with 8 bases in between. This CDR3 is CASSEAPTDTQYF. Here the CDR3 DNA reads TGTGCCAGCAGCGAAGCCCCAACAGATACGCAGTATTTT.

The chain has TRBV19 and TRBJ2-2; 9 nucleotides align to TRBD1. This CDR3 is built from 15 residues. V lost 8 bases, J lost 6 bases, and 10 bases stayed unmatched. Germline V gene data show CDR1 as LNHDA and CDR2 as SQIVND (reference sequence). The CDR3 bases are TGTGCCAGTCATGACGGGACAGGGAGAGCCGGGGAGCTGTTTTTT. It is translated as CASHDGTGRAGELFF. Together with reference TRBV19 and TRBJ2-2, the CDR3 gives the full variable domain: DGGITQSPKYLFRKEGQNVTLSCEQNLNHDAMYWYRQDPGQGLRLIYYSQIVNDFQKGDIAEGYSVSREKKESFPLTVTSAQKNPTAFYLCASHDGTGRAGELFFGEGSRLTVL.